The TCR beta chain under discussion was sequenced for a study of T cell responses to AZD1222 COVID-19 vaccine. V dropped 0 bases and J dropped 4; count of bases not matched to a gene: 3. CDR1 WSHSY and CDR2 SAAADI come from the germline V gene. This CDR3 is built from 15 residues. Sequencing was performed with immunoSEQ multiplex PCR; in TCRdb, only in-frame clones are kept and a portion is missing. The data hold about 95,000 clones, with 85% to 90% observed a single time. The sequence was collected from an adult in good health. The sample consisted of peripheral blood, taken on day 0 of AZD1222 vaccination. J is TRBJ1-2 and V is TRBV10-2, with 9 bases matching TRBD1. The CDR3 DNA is TGCGCCAGCAGTGAGTCGGGACAGGGAACCTATGGCTACACCTTC. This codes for CASSESGQGTYGYTF.